This passage covers 11 T cell receptor beta chains from one sample sequenced in a study of blood T cell repertoires in COVID-19. Only in-frame clones appear in the TCRdb table, and some are missing; sequencing was by immunoSEQ multiplex PCR. Of 300,000 to 350,000 clones in the sample, over 75% were seen once. The sequenced sample was PBMCs or T cells enriched from blood (not recorded which). The receptors stem from a man in his thirties or forties who had recovered from COVID-19.

The chain has TRBV2 and TRBJ1-2; D remains unclear. The germline V gene encodes CDR1 SNHLY and CDR2 FYNNEI. V was clipped by 5 bases and J by 2 bases, with 6 bases between them. CDR3 size: 12 residues. This CDR3 is CASSSLNYGYTF. CDR3 bases: TGTGCCAGCAGTTCCTTGAACTATGGCTACACCTTC.

This rearrangement joins TRBV20-1 to TRBJ1-2, with TRBD1 identical over 10 bases. Germline trimming cut 8 bases from V and 11 bases from J; bases unmatched to any gene: 8. CDR3 size: 11 residues. Germline V gene data show CDR1 as DFQATT and CDR2 as SNEGSKA (reference sequence). In DNA, the CDR3 is TGCAGTACCTCGGACAGGGGGTCTTACACCTTC. Translating it yields CSTSDRGSYTF.

This clone showed up just once. The genes are TRBV29-1 and TRBJ1-1, with D possibly matching TRBD1 (6 bases). This CDR3 is built from 12 residues. V dropped 7 bases and J dropped 8 bases, with 17 bases sitting between them. The germline CDR1 and CDR2 sequences are SQVTM and ANQGSEA. The CDR3 protein is CSASRGGDEAFF. The CDR3 nucleotides read TGCAGCGCTTCTAGGGGGGGCGACGAAGCTTTCTTT.

The chain is built from TRBV19 and TRBJ2-6; D is possibly TRBD1 (5 bases). Looked up from germline, CDR1 is LNHDA and CDR2 is SQIVND (reference sequence). The germline V and J ends were trimmed by 4 bases and 1 base, with 17 bases remaining between them. The CDR3 spans 18 residues. The CDR3 here is CASSTLSGRVSGANVLTF. CDR3 nucleotides: TGTGCCAGTAGTACCCTTTCTGGCAGGGTATCTGGGGCCAACGTCCTGACTTTC.

This chain connects TRBV9 to TRBJ2-1, with D maybe TRBD1 (5 bases). Germline V gives CDR1 SGDLS, CDR2 YYNGEE. The CDR3 runs 16 residues. The V and J ends lost 4 bases and 0 bases respectively, with 14 bases between them. The CDR3 sequence: CASSPRQGFSYNEQFF. Written as DNA, the CDR3 is TGTGCCAGCAGCCCCCGGCAGGGATTCTCCTACAATGAGCAGTTCTTC.

The J gene is TRBJ1-4, the V gene TRBV7-2; possibly TRBD1 for D (5 bases). Per the germline V gene, CDR1 is SGHTA and CDR2 is FQGNSA. V lost 5 bases and J 12 bases, leaving 19 bases between the germline ends. The CDR3 consists of 14 residues. The CDR3 nucleotides read TGTGCCAGCAGCCAGAACCCGCAGGGTCGGGAACTGTTTTTT. Amino acids: CASSQNPQGRELFF.

J is TRBJ1-4 and V is TRBV7-2; D gene uncertain. The V and J ends lost 6 bases and 3 bases respectively, with 14 bases between them. CDR3 length equals 15 residues. Germline V gives CDR1 SGHTA, CDR2 FQGNSA. The CDR3 DNA reads as TGTGCCAGCAGTACCGGGCGGGTTGCTAATGAAAAACTGTTTTTT. It codes for CASSTGRVANEKLFF. The whole variable domain, filled in from reference TRBV7-2 and TRBJ1-4, reads GAGVSQSPSNKVTEKGKDVELRCDPISGHTALYWYRQSLGQGLEFLIYFQGNSAPDKSGLPSDRFSAERTGGSVSTLTIQRTQQEDSAVYLCASSTGRVANEKLFFGSGTQLSVL.

The V and J genes are TRBV5-6 and TRBJ1-2; 12 nucleotides line up with TRBD1. The germline V gene has CDR1 SGHDT and CDR2 YYEEEE. The CDR3 length is 15 residues. Germline trimming cut 2 bases from V and 4 bases from J; bases unmatched to any gene: 3. CDR3 nucleotides: TGTGCCAGCAGCTTAGCGGGACAGGGGGCCTATGGCTACACCTTC. This translates into CASSLAGQGAYGYTF.

The CDR3: CASSLSEGYGYTF. In nucleotides, the CDR3 is TGTGCCAGCAGCTTATCCGAGGGCTATGGCTACACCTTC. V usage is TRBV11-2 and J usage is TRBJ1-2; D gene uncertain. Germline V lookup: CDR1 SGHAT, CDR2 FQNNGV. V was clipped by 2 bases and J by 4 bases, with 8 bases between them. There are 13 residues in the CDR3.

This chain connects TRBV7-3 to TRBJ2-1; TRBD1 is a possible D gene (8 bases). V was trimmed by 5 bases and J by 7 bases, leaving 15 bases between them. This CDR3 is built from 14 residues. Germline V gene sequence: CDR1 SGHTA, CDR2 FQGTGA. The CDR3 DNA reads TGTGCCAGCAGCCAAGGACAGGGAGGGAATGAGCAGTTCTTC. This translates into CASSQGQGGNEQFF.

A single count supports this clone. The genes are TRBV4-2 and TRBJ1-2, with a possible D match to TRBD1 (6 bases). Germline V gene data show CDR1 as LGHNA and CDR2 as YNFKEQ. V was shortened by 4 bases and J by 6 bases, with 21 bases between the two germline ends. This CDR3 is built from 16 residues. CDR3 nucleotides: TGTGCCAGCAGCCTCCAAGGAGGGGGGGAGGAGGATGGCTACACCTTC. It codes for CASSLQGGGEEDGYTF.